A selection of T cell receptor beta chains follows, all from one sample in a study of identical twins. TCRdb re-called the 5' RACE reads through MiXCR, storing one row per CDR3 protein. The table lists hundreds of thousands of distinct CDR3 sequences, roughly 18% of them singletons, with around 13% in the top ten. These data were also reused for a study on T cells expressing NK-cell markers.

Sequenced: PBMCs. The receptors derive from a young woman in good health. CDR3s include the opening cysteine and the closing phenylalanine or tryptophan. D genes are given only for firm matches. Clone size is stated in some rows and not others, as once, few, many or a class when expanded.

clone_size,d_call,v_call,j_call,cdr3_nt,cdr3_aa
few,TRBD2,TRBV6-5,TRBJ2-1,TGTGCCAGCAGTTCCCCAAAGCGGGGGGGCCTTTTCAATGAGCAGTTCTTC,CASSSPKRGGLFNEQFF
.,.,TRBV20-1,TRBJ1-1,TGCAGTGCTAGACCTCAGGGGACGGGCACTGAAGCTTTCTTT,CSARPQGTGTEAFF
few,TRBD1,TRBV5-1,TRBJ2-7,TGCGCCAGCAGCTTTTTAGGACAGGGGACTTCCTACGAGCAGTACTTC,CASSFLGQGTSYEQYF
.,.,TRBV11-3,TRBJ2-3,TGTGCCAGCAGCTTATCGGTAGGAACAGATACGCAGTATTTT,CASSLSVGTDTQYF
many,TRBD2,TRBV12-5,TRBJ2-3,TGTGCTAGTGGTCCGGGGACTAGCGGAATCACAGATACGCAGTATTTT,CASGPGTSGITDTQYF
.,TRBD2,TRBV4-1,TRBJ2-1,TGCGCCAGCAGCACCCCCGGGACTAGCGGATACAATGAGCAGTTCTTC,CASSTPGTSGYNEQFF
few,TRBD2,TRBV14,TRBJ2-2,TGTGCCAGCAGCCTCAGACTAGCGGGGCGTTACACCGGGGAGCTGTTTTTT,CASSLRLAGRYTGELFF
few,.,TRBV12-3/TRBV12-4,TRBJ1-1,TGTGCCGTCCATGGGGAATTGAACACTGAAGCTTTCTTT,CAVHGELNTEAFF
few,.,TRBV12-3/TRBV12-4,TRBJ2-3,TGTGCCAGCGGGGGTGTCACGCAGTATTTT,CASGGVTQYF
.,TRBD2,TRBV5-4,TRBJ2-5,TGTGCCAGCACTGCGGGAGACCAAGAGACCCAGTACTTC,CASTAGDQETQYF
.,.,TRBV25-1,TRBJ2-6,TGTGCCAGCAGTGCCATATCTGGGGCCAACGTCCTGACTTTC,CASSAISGANVLTF
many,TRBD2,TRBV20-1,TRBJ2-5,TGCAGTGCTCGCCGGGACTATGGCCGGGAGACCCAGTACTTC,CSARRDYGRETQYF
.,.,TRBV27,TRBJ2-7,TGTGCCAGCGTCGGGGGCACCTACTCCTACGAGCAGTACTTC,CASVGGTYSYEQYF
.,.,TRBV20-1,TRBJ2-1,TGCAGTGCTAGAGCCAGAAGCTTCGGTGAGCAGTTCTTC,CSARARSFGEQFF
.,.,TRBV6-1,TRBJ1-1,TGTGCCAGCACGCGAGCCTTCATGAACACTGAAGCCTTCTTT,CASTRAFMNTEAFF
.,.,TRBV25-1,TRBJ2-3,TGTGCCAGCAGTGGACATATAAGCACAGATACGCAGTATTTT,CASSGHISTDTQYF
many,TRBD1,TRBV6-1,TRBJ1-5,TGTGCCAGCGTAGGACTCACCACAGGGGCGAATCAGCCCCAGCATTTT,CASVGLTTGANQPQHF
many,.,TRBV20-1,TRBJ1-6,TGCAGTGCTAGGGCCAGGGTTAACCTGGTGGGTAATTCACCCCTCCACTTT,CSARARVNLVGNSPLHF
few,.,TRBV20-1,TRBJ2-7,TGCAGTGCCCACCAACGGGCAGCTCTGTCCTACGAGCAGTACTTC,CSAHQRAALSYEQYF
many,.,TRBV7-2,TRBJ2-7,TGTGCCAGCAGCTTAGCGTTGGGGGCGACCTACGAGCAGTACTTC,CASSLALGATYEQYF
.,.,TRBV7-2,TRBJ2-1,TGTGCCACCCTGTCGGGTTTGGGGCAGTTCTTC,CATLSGLGQFF
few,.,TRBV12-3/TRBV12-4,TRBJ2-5,TGTGCCAGCAGTTGGCCTAGCGCAGAGACCCAGTACTTC,CASSWPSAETQYF
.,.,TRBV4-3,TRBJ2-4,TGCGCCAGCAGCCCCCAGGCCAAAAACATTCAGTACTTC,CASSPQAKNIQYF
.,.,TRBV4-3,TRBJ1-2,TGCGCCAGCAGCCAAGTCCCCCAAGGCTATGGCTACACCTTC,CASSQVPQGYGYTF